This note documents a single TCR beta chain sequence. This entry is derived from a study of blood T cell repertoires in COVID-19. This table comes from immunoSEQ multiplex PCR, and its TCRdb copy is limited to in-frame clones, with some not included. The table includes around 70,000 clones, just over 85% detected once. The CDR3 covers 12 residues. This receptor was identified in a woman older than 75 with active or convalescent COVID-19. The chain uses TRBV23-1 and TRBJ2-2, with a possible D match to TRBD2 (5 bases). TRBV23-1 is noted as an ORF with a role that remains uncertain. Sequenced input: peripheral blood. The CDR3 sequence: CAKPRGTGELFF. The CDR3 coding sequence is TGCGCTAAACCACGGGGCACCGGGGAGCTGTTTTTT.